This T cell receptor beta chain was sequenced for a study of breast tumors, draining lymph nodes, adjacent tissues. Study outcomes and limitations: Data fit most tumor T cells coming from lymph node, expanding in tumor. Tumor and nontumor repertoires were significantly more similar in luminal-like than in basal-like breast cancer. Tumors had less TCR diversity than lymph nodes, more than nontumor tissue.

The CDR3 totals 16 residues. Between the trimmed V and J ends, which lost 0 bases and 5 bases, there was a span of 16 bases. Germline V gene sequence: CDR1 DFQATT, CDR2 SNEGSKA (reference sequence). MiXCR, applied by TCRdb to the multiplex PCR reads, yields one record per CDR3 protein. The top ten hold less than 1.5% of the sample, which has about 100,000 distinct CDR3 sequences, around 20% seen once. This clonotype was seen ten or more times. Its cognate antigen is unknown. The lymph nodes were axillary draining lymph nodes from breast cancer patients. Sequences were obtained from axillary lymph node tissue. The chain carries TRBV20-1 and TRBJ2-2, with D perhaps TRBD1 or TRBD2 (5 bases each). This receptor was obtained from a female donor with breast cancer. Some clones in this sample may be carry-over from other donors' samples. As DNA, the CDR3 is TGCAGTGCTAGAGATCAAGCACCCGAGGGGACCGGGGAGCTGTTTTTT. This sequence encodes CSARDQAPEGTGELFF.